The 26 T cell receptor beta chains below come from one sample, sequenced in a study of read filtering for tumor transcriptome and immune sequencing. This library used roughly 400 ng RNA and molecular barcoded adaptors spanning alpha/delta and beta/gamma chains. TCRdb re-called the reads through MiXCR, storing one row per CDR3 protein. The sample lists fewer than 90,000 distinct CDR3 sequences, 10% to 15% occurring once. The sample consisted of a population of CD138-negative cells sorted from bone marrow. The receptors shown here come from a donor at least 40 years old with multiple myeloma.

As concerns this clonotype: This may stem from a read error, because a much larger clone lies one nucleotide away. The chain recombines TRBV29-1 with TRBJ2-5, with D possibly called TRBD1 or TRBD2 (5 bases each). This CDR3 has 14 amino acids. Looked up from germline, CDR1 is SQVTM and CDR2 is ANQGSEA. Written as DNA, the CDR3 is TGCAGAGTTGAAGAAGGAGGACAACAAGAGACCCAGTACTTC. It specifies CRVEEGGQQETQYF. The full variable domain, in which reference TRBV29-1 and TRBJ2-5 provide the parts outside the CDR3, is SAVISQKPSRDICQRGTSLTIQCQVDSQVTMMFWYRQQPGQSLTLIATANQGSEATYESGFVIDKFPISRPNLTFSTLTVSNMSPEDSSIYLCRVEEGGQQETQYFGPGTRLLVL.

In this sample, this clonotype turned up many times. The rearrangement uses TRBV12-3 or TRBV12-4 and TRBJ2-7, with TRBD2 matching over 8 bases. This CDR3 has 14 amino acids. V gave up 5 bases and J gave up 7 bases; unmatched junction bases: 10. The CDR3 DNA is TGTGCCAGCAGTACTAGCGGAGTCCTTTGGGAGCAGTACTTC. Translated: CASSTSGVLWEQYF.

This clonotype was detected many times. The chain carries TRBV5-1 and TRBJ2-3; 12 bases agree with TRBD2. Germline V gene lookup returns CDR1 SGHRS and CDR2 YFSETQ. The CDR3 loop spans 16 amino acids. V lost 4 bases and J lost 5; bases outside the gene matches: 8. The CDR3 region is CASSPPLAGGIDTQYF. In DNA, the CDR3 is TGCGCCAGCAGCCCCCCTCTAGCGGGAGGGATAGATACGCAGTATTTT.

This clonotype was seen a few times. V and J are TRBV20-1 and TRBJ1-2; D may be TRBD1 (5 bases). Trimming shortened V by 1 base and J by 2 bases, and 8 bases separated the two germline ends. The CDR3 is made up of 13 amino acids. From germline, CDR1 is DFQATT and CDR2 SNEGSKA (reference sequence). CDR3 sequence: CSARAGANYGYTF. The CDR3 DNA is TGCAGTGCTAGAGCCGGGGCGAACTATGGCTACACCTTC.

This clonotype was picked up many times. The chain couples TRBV5-1 to TRBJ1-1; possibly TRBD1 for D (5 bases). The ends were cut back, 5 bases at V and 0 bases at J, with 14 bases in the middle. The CDR3 has 15 amino acids. The germline V gene has CDR1 SGHRS and CDR2 YFSETQ. The chain's CDR3 is CASRKNQGVNTEAFF. The CDR3 region has the DNA TGCGCCAGCAGGAAAAACCAAGGGGTGAACACTGAAGCTTTCTTT.

This clonotype was counted at least ten times. This chain's CDR3 is CASSLGGSGSQETQYF. The CDR3 bases are TGCGCCAGCAGCTTGGGAGGTAGCGGGAGCCAAGAGACCCAGTACTTC. V usage is TRBV5-1 and J usage is TRBJ2-5; TRBD2 matches at 9 bases. Germline V gene sequence: CDR1 SGHRS, CDR2 YFSETQ. The length of the CDR3 is 16 residues. J gave up 1 base and V 0 bases, and 4 bases lay outside the gene matches.

There are many counts of this clonotype. This rearrangement joins TRBV7-9 to TRBJ2-2; the D is unclear. In germline, CDR1 is SEHNR, CDR2 FQNEAQ (reference sequence). Trimming took off 4 bases at V and 2 bases at J, with 8 bases between the two ends. There are 14 residues in the CDR3. The chain's CDR3 is CASSSDANTGELFF. CDR3 in DNA: TGTGCCAGCAGCTCGGACGCAAACACCGGGGAGCTGTTTTTT.

This clonotype was found once. The rearrangement uses TRBV7-9 and TRBJ2-1; no reliable D call. Trimming cost V 5 bases and J 4 bases, with 15 bases left between them. The germline V gene encodes CDR1 SEHNR and CDR2 FQNEAQ (reference sequence). The CDR3 is 15 residues long. The DNA for the CDR3 is TGTGCCAGCAGCACCGGGCCGTCAGTTTACAATGAGCAGTTCTTC. It yields the protein CASSTGPSVYNEQFF.

The table lists this clonotype with many counts. The V call is TRBV5-5, the J call TRBJ1-5; D gene unclear. Trimming cost V 2 bases and J 7 bases, with 13 bases left between them. CDR3 length: 14 amino acids. The germline V gene has CDR1 SGHKS and CDR2 YYEKEE (reference sequence). CDR3 protein: CASSFDGIGQPQHF. Here the CDR3 DNA reads TGTGCCAGCAGCTTTGACGGTATTGGACAGCCCCAGCATTTT.

In its sample, this clonotype was seen many times. This sequence joins TRBV11-2 and TRBJ2-7; 7 bases are a match to TRBD1. Germline V gene data show CDR1 as SGHAT and CDR2 as FQNNGV. The CDR3 is 13 residues long. Unmatched junction bases numbered 6, after V lost 5 bases and J lost 5 bases. The CDR3 DNA sequence: TGTGCCAGCAGCACTAAACAGGGGAACGAGCAGTACTTC. Its protein product is CASSTKQGNEQYF.

The CDR3 DNA sequence: TGTGCCAGCAGGGCACAGGGGGCGTATTCTCAGCCCCAGCATTTT. As protein: CASRAQGAYSQPQHF. V and J are TRBV28 and TRBJ1-5, with 9 positions matching TRBD1. This CDR3 is 15 amino acids long. With 6 bases clipped from V and 6 bases from J, the junction kept 9 bases outside the gene matches. Looked up from germline, CDR1 is MDHEN and CDR2 is SYDVKM.

This clonotype has a handful of counts. The CDR3 bases are TGCAGCGGAAGGACAGGGGAGTTGGTCACTGAAGCTTTCTTT. It encodes CSGRTGELVTEAFF. The chain combines TRBV29-1 with TRBJ1-1; TRBD1 matches 9 bases. Germline assignment: CDR1 SQVTM and CDR2 ANQGSEA. V lost 7 bases, J lost 4 bases, and 10 bases stayed unmatched. This CDR3 contains 14 residues.

This clonotype was picked up many times. This sequence joins TRBV7-3 and TRBJ2-4; D is ambiguous. Trimming removed 7 bases at V and 2 bases at J, with 12 bases between. Germline V gene data show CDR1 as SGHTA and CDR2 as FQGTGA. The CDR3 has 14 amino acids. The CDR3 bases are TGTGCCAGCAAGCTACCGGGTACCAAAAACATTCAGTACTTC. As protein: CASKLPGTKNIQYF.

The table lists this clonotype with many counts. The chain carries TRBV7-9 and TRBJ2-2, with 8 bases that match TRBD1. V gave up 5 bases and J gave up 0 bases; unmatched junction bases: 14. The CDR3 consists of 19 residues. Per the germline V gene, CDR1 is SEHNR and CDR2 is FQNEAQ (reference sequence). The CDR3 coding sequence is TGTGCCAGCAGCCCCCGGGACAGGCCCAACTACTCGAACACCGGGGAGCTGTTTTTT. Its protein is CASSPRDRPNYSNTGELFF.

This clonotype has a count of ten or more. The rearrangement links TRBV7-9 to TRBJ2-7, with D unresolved. Germline loops: CDR1 SEHNR, CDR2 FQNEAQ (reference sequence). The CDR3 consists of 15 residues. The ends were cut back, 5 bases at V and 2 bases at J, with 16 bases in the middle. The CDR3 here is CASSPPQAPAYEQYF. CDR3 DNA: TGTGCCAGCAGCCCGCCGCAGGCCCCGGCCTACGAGCAGTACTTC.

This clonotype has a count of ten or more. The CDR3 does not close with the conserved phenylalanine or tryptophan, likely indicating a read error. The chain joins TRBV5-1 to TRBJ2-3, with 7 bases fitting TRBD2. The V gene's germline CDR1 is SGHRS and CDR2 YFSETQ. V trimming: 4 bases; J trimming: 5 bases; junction bases outside the gene matches: 4. The CDR3 is 13 amino acids. The CDR3 loop is CASSLRGGDTQYS. The CDR3 DNA reads as TGCGCCAGCAGCCTACGCGGGGGAGATACGCAGTATTCT.

This clonotype occurred once. One base away lies a much larger clone, so this may be a sequencing read error. The chain joins TRBV5-1 to TRBJ2-4; possibly TRBD1 for D (5 bases). Germline V gene data show CDR1 as SGHRS and CDR2 as YFSETQ. The CDR3 has 15 amino acids. This chain's CDR3 is CASSLVPDSKNIRYF. Here the CDR3 DNA reads TGCGCCAGCAGCTTGGTACCCGACAGCAAAAACATTCGGTACTTC.

This clonotype showed up many times. The gene calls are TRBV6-5 and TRBJ2-1, with 8 bases fitting TRBD1. V shed 5 bases and J 7 bases; nucleotides not matched to a gene: 10. This CDR3 is 15 amino acids long. CDR1 and CDR2 (germline): MNHEY, SVGAGI. CDR3 DNA: TGTGCCAGCAGTCTCACAGGGGGATTCCTGAATGAGCAGTTCTTC. Translated: CASSLTGGFLNEQFF.

This clonotype has ten or more counts. The chain is built from TRBV2 and TRBJ2-1, with D uncertain. Germline CDR1 and CDR2: SNHLY and FYNNEI. The CDR3 extends over 15 amino acids. Between the trimmed V and J ends, which lost 3 bases and 0 bases, there was a span of 9 bases. The CDR3 sequence is CASSDRTSSYNEQFF. The CDR3 bases are TGTGCCAGCAGTGACAGGACCAGCTCCTACAATGAGCAGTTCTTC. The complete variable domain, with remaining parts taken from reference TRBV2 and TRBJ2-1, reads EPEVTQTPSHQVTQMGQEVILRCVPISNHLYFYWYRQILGQKVEFLVSFYNNEISEKSEIFDDQFSVERPDGSNFTLKIRSTKLEDSAMYFCASSDRTSSYNEQFFGPGTRLTVL.

This clonotype was detected ten times or more. V usage is TRBV3-1 and J usage is TRBJ1-2, with 9 positions matching TRBD1. Per germline, CDR1 LGHDT and CDR2 YNNKEL (reference sequence). Trimming at V came to 8 bases and at J to 1 base, leaving 2 bases not matched to a gene. The CDR3 has 13 amino acids. As DNA, the CDR3 is TGTGCCAGCGGGGACAGGGTTAACTATGGCTACACCTTC. Translated, it gives CASGDRVNYGYTF.

This clonotype was observed many times. This chain uses TRBV7-3 with TRBJ2-2, with 10 bases matching TRBD2. Germline trimming cut 0 bases from V and 3 bases from J; bases unmatched to any gene: 13. Germline V gives CDR1 SGHTA, CDR2 FQGTGA. There are 20 residues in the CDR3. CDR3 sequence reads: CASSLTPILSSGSYTGELFF. In nucleotides, the CDR3 is TGTGCCAGCAGCTTAACGCCCATACTATCTAGCGGGAGTTACACCGGGGAGCTGTTTTTT.

This clonotype was counted at least ten times. J is TRBJ2-3 and V is TRBV5-4, with 9 bases lining up with TRBD2. V shed 4 bases, J shed 2 bases, and the junction held 8 bases outside the gene matches. The germline V gene encodes CDR1 SGHNT and CDR2 YYREEE (reference sequence). The CDR3 is 16 amino acids. The chain's CDR3 is CASSLRTSVTTDTQYF. The CDR3 DNA follows: TGTGCCAGCAGCCTACGGACTAGCGTTACCACAGATACGCAGTATTTT.

This clonotype was detected ten times or more. This chain joins TRBV20-1 and TRBJ2-3; 11 bases align to TRBD2. V shed 8 bases, J shed 2 bases, and the junction held 12 bases outside the gene matches. Germline loops: CDR1 DFQATT, CDR2 SNEGSKA (reference sequence). This CDR3 spans 16 amino acids. In DNA form, the CDR3 reads TGCAGTCCATCAGACCCGGGACTAGCGGACACAGATACGCAGTATTTT. This sequence encodes CSPSDPGLADTDTQYF.

V gene TRBV29-1 combines with J gene TRBJ2-4; 11 bases align to TRBD2. This CDR3 has 14 residues. Per germline, CDR1 SQVTM and CDR2 ANQGSEA. V lost 7 bases and J lost 6; bases outside the gene matches: 8. This CDR3 reads CSGSGRAGGNIQYF. The DNA for the CDR3 is TGCAGCGGTAGCGGGAGGGCTGGGGGAAACATTCAGTACTTC.

The gene calls are TRBV20-1 and TRBJ1-1; D unclear. Germline CDR1 and CDR2: DFQATT and SNEGSKA (reference sequence). The CDR3 totals 13 residues. The germline V and J ends were trimmed by 1 base and 4 bases, with 10 bases remaining between them. CDR3 amino acids: CSARVQRSTEAFF. The CDR3 DNA is TGCAGTGCTAGAGTACAGCGTAGCACTGAAGCTTTCTTT.

This clonotype was found many times. The rearrangement joins TRBV20-1 to TRBJ1-4, with a tentative D call TRBD1 (5 bases). Trimming took off 0 bases at V and 1 base at J, with 12 bases between the two ends. The CDR3 extends over 16 amino acids. Per germline, CDR1 DFQATT and CDR2 SNEGSKA (reference sequence). The CDR3 protein is CSARDGGVLTNEKLFF. The DNA for the CDR3 is TGCAGTGCTAGAGATGGAGGGGTCCTAACTAATGAAAAACTGTTTTTT.